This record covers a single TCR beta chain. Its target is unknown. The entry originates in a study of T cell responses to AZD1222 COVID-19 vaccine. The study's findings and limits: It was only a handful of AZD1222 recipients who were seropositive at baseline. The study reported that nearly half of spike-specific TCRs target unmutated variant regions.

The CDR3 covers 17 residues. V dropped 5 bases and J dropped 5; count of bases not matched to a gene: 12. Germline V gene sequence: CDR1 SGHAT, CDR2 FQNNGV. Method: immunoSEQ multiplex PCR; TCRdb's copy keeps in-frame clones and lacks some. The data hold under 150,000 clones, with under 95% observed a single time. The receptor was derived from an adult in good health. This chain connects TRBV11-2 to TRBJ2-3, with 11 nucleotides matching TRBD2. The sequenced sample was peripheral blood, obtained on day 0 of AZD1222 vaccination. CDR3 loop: CASSPISGGAIRDTQYF. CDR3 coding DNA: TGTGCCAGCAGCCCAATTAGCGGGGGGGCCATCCGAGATACGCAGTATTTT.